This T cell receptor beta chain was sequenced for a study of human T cells and chemical hapten exposure. The wider study: It was small differences in pooled library volume that mainly caused per-sample TCR yields to vary. Study outcomes and limitations: DPC sensitization left the count of TCRs above 1 in 1000 unchanged.

In this sample, this clonotype turned up many times. Its antigen is as yet unknown. Individual cDNA molecules (in the library) carried attached unique molecular identifiers. As processed by the authors: From approximately 20,000 to 700,000 TCRs were found per sample, with a median of about 96,000. TCRdb reprocessed the 5' RACE reads via MiXCR and lists one record per CDR3 protein. These V and J calls derive from TCRdb rather than the authors' analysis. This sample has about 140,000 distinct CDR3 sequences; 3.5% to 5% occur once, and the top ten carry under 1.5%. Unfractionated whole blood served as the source for total RNA extraction. This TCR was recovered from a female donor in good health.

The CDR3 spells CSVRDGEDEAFF. In nucleotides, the CDR3 is TGCAGCGTTAGGGACGGCGAAGATGAAGCTTTCTTT. V usage is TRBV29-1 and J usage is TRBJ1-1; TRBD1 might be the D (5 bases). Deletions cut 5 bases from V and 7 bases from J, with 14 bases between. Germline V gives CDR1 SQVTM, CDR2 ANQGSEA. The CDR3 length is 12 residues.